This record covers a single T cell receptor (beta chain). Its target is unknown. This sample was included in a study of vaccination effects on CD4 cells after COVID-19. Whole-study context: Samples came from a couple of convalescent patients 16 days and one week before vaccination. Broader study findings: Early post-infection timepoints were absent, and convalescent patients were few.

Here immunoSEQ multiplex PCR was the method, and the copy in TCRdb shows in-frame clones only, minus some. The sample consists of 40,000 or so clones, about three quarters of them appearing once. Viral peptide pool expansion of antigen-specific CD4+ T cells preceded sequencing in the ViraFEST assay. Cells that had been cultured for 9 to 10 days were the source of isolated CD4+ T cells. The person was diagnosed with PCR-confirmed SARS-CoV-2 infection between March and December 2020. Each culture well received under 2.5 million PBMC. These cells were then cultured in IMDM with 9.5 to 10 IU/ml IL-2 and 7.5 to 10 ug/ml peptides. Days 3 and 7 saw half the medium replaced with IL-2 medium. The V and J ends lost 0 bases and 2 bases respectively, with 17 bases between them. Germline V gene lookup returns CDR1 ENHRY and CDR2 SYGVKD. The CDR3 loop spans 17 amino acids.

Sequencing used CD4+ T cells from PBMCs cultured with a peptide pool, obtained before COVID-19 vaccination. This sequence joins TRBV10-3 and TRBJ2-7; TRBD1 might be the D (6 bases). This clonotype was obtained from a human donor who had a prior SARS-CoV-2 infection. DNA for the CDR3: TGTGCCATCAGTGAGTCAGGGGGTAGAGACGGAGCCTACGAGCAGTACTTC. Amino acid sequence: CAISESGGRDGAYEQYF.